This is a list of T cell receptor beta chains from one sample in a study of T-cell memory formation after mild COVID-19. TCRdb re-called the 5' RACE reads with MiXCR, one entry per CDR3 protein. The sample includes hundreds of thousands of distinct CDR3 sequences, about 20% of them seen just once. Source material: PBMCs or a T cell subset sorted from them (not recorded which). The receptors were sampled from a man between 18 and 35 years old who had mild COVID-19 (a few samples of this study predate the infection). Cell type and time point are not known. Both conserved end residues are part of each CDR3. The order of the fields is J gene, clone size, D gene, V gene, CDR3 protein, CDR3 DNA. A D gene is named only where the DNA matches it firmly. The size of a clone is reported for some rows only, either as once, few or many, or as a class for expanded clones.

J gene: TRBJ1-5
clone size: .
D gene: .
V gene: TRBV2
CDR3 protein: CASSIDRLNSQPQHF
CDR3 DNA: TGTGCCAGCAGCATAGACAGGTTGAACAGTCAGCCCCAGCATTTT

J gene: TRBJ2-1
clone size: few
D gene: .
V gene: TRBV20-1
CDR3 protein: CSARDVANNEQFF
CDR3 DNA: TGCAGTGCTAGAGATGTCGCGAACAATGAGCAGTTCTTC

J gene: TRBJ1-5
clone size: few
D gene: .
V gene: TRBV4-1
CDR3 protein: CASSQARDGQPQHF
CDR3 DNA: TGCGCCAGCAGCCAAGCCAGGGACGGTCAGCCCCAGCATTTT

J gene: TRBJ2-3
clone size: few
D gene: TRBD1
V gene: TRBV18
CDR3 protein: CASSRTGAQGSDTQYF
CDR3 DNA: TGTGCCAGCTCACGTACAGGGGCCCAAGGGTCAGATACGCAGTATTTT

J gene: TRBJ1-1
clone size: .
D gene: TRBD1
V gene: TRBV7-2
CDR3 protein: CASSSNTGGAGIAFF
CDR3 DNA: TGTGCCAGCAGCAGTAATACAGGGGGCGCTGGGATAGCTTTCTTT

J gene: TRBJ1-2
clone size: few
D gene: .
V gene: TRBV15
CDR3 protein: CATSRSGARGANYGYTF
CDR3 DNA: TGTGCCACCAGCAGGTCGGGAGCACGGGGAGCTAACTATGGCTACACCTTC

J gene: TRBJ2-3
clone size: few
D gene: .
V gene: TRBV7-9
CDR3 protein: CASSTTGTRGTDTQYF
CDR3 DNA: TGTGCCAGCAGCACAACAGGGACCAGGGGCACAGATACGCAGTATTTT

J gene: TRBJ2-1
clone size: .
D gene: TRBD1
V gene: TRBV29-1
CDR3 protein: CSVEDATGGAPGSEQFF
CDR3 DNA: TGCAGCGTTGAAGATGCGACAGGGGGCGCACCCGGTTCTGAGCAGTTCTTC

J gene: TRBJ2-3
clone size: many
D gene: .
V gene: TRBV6-4
CDR3 protein: CASSDSAGSTDTQYF
CDR3 DNA: TGTGCCAGCAGTGACTCAGCGGGTAGCACAGATACGCAGTATTTT

J gene: TRBJ2-1
clone size: few
D gene: .
V gene: TRBV5-5
CDR3 protein: CASSPSFQSHNEQFF
CDR3 DNA: TGTGCCAGCAGCCCCAGTTTTCAGTCCCACAATGAGCAGTTCTTC

J gene: TRBJ2-2
clone size: few
D gene: TRBD2
V gene: TRBV5-1
CDR3 protein: CASSLRLAGASFAGELFF
CDR3 DNA: TGCGCCAGCAGCTTGAGGCTAGCGGGGGCTTCCTTCGCCGGGGAGCTGTTTTTT

J gene: TRBJ1-1
clone size: few
D gene: .
V gene: TRBV15
CDR3 protein: CATSGTGPGTEAFF
CDR3 DNA: TGTGCCACCAGCGGGACGGGGCCAGGGACTGAAGCTTTCTTT

J gene: TRBJ2-3
clone size: .
D gene: TRBD2
V gene: TRBV7-9
CDR3 protein: CASSTRRGGPGDTQYF
CDR3 DNA: TGTGCCAGCAGCACGAGGCGGGGGGGCCCCGGAGATACGCAGTATTTT

J gene: TRBJ2-5
clone size: .
D gene: .
V gene: TRBV12-3/TRBV12-4
CDR3 protein: CASRRTPRETQYF
CDR3 DNA: TGTGCCAGCAGAAGGACACCCAGAGAGACCCAGTACTTC

J gene: TRBJ2-5
clone size: .
D gene: .
V gene: TRBV6-4
CDR3 protein: CASSVGDLQETQYF
CDR3 DNA: TGTGCCAGCAGTGTTGGGGACCTACAAGAGACCCAGTACTTC

J gene: TRBJ2-5
clone size: .
D gene: .
V gene: TRBV7-2
CDR3 protein: CASSFGRRETQYF
CDR3 DNA: TGTGCCAGCAGCTTTGGGAGGCGGGAGACCCAGTACTTC

J gene: TRBJ2-5
clone size: .
D gene: .
V gene: TRBV21-1
CDR3 protein: CASSKVSRGGLETQYF
CDR3 DNA: TGTGCCAGCAGCAAAGTTAGCAGGGGAGGCTTGGAGACCCAGTACTTC

J gene: TRBJ2-1
clone size: few
D gene: .
V gene: TRBV29-1
CDR3 protein: CSVATVNSYNEQFF
CDR3 DNA: TGCAGCGTCGCTACAGTAAACTCCTACAATGAGCAGTTCTTC

J gene: TRBJ2-7
clone size: few
D gene: .
V gene: TRBV7-9
CDR3 protein: CASSSPYTYEQYF
CDR3 DNA: TGTGCCAGCAGCTCACCCTACACCTACGAGCAGTACTTC

J gene: TRBJ2-5
clone size: many
D gene: TRBD1
V gene: TRBV5-1
CDR3 protein: CASSILGRTGDRETQYF
CDR3 DNA: TGCGCCAGCAGCATCCTTGGGCGGACAGGAGACCGGGAGACCCAGTACTTC

J gene: TRBJ1-1
clone size: .
D gene: TRBD1
V gene: TRBV7-9
CDR3 protein: CASRQGQGWTEAFF
CDR3 DNA: TGTGCCAGCAGACAGGGACAGGGGTGGACTGAAGCTTTCTTT

J gene: TRBJ2-3
clone size: .
D gene: .
V gene: TRBV20-1
CDR3 protein: CSARDLYEGSTDTQYF
CDR3 DNA: TGCAGTGCTAGAGATCTCTACGAGGGGAGCACAGATACGCAGTATTTT

J gene: TRBJ1-1
clone size: .
D gene: .
V gene: TRBV19
CDR3 protein: CASSTSGPNTEAFF
CDR3 DNA: TGTGCCAGTAGCACCTCGGGCCCGAACACTGAAGCTTTCTTT

J gene: TRBJ2-3
clone size: .
D gene: TRBD2
V gene: TRBV18
CDR3 protein: CASSPTVASGASTDTQYF
CDR3 DNA: TGTGCCAGCTCACCAACCGTGGCTAGCGGGGCCTCCACAGATACGCAGTATTTT

J gene: TRBJ2-2
clone size: .
D gene: .
V gene: TRBV20-1
CDR3 protein: CSARDSRGPGELFF
CDR3 DNA: TGCAGTGCTAGAGACTCGCGAGGGCCCGGGGAGCTGTTTTTT